What follows are 24 T cell receptor beta chains derived from one specimen sequenced in a study of T-cell memory formation after mild COVID-19. In TCRdb, the 5' RACE reads were re-called with MiXCR into one record per CDR3 protein. Of about 390,000 distinct CDR3 sequences in the sample, about 16% were seen once. Sample: PBMCs or a T cell subset sorted from them (not recorded which). The receptors were gathered from a man between 18 and 35 years old who had mild COVID-19 (a few samples of this study predate the infection). Cell type and time point are not known.

Only a few counts were recorded for this clonotype. The chain joins TRBV20-1 to TRBJ1-5, with 8 nucleotides matching TRBD1. The CDR3 is made up of 14 amino acids. The J segment lost 5 bases and the V segment lost 6 bases, leaving 9 bases of the junction unmatched. Germline values: CDR1 DFQATT, CDR2 SNEGSKA (reference sequence). For the CDR3, the DNA is TGCAGTGCCAGCCTAGGACAGGGTGATCAGCCCCAGCATTTT. Amino acids: CSASLGQGDQPQHF.

V and J are TRBV9 and TRBJ2-5, with 9 bases matching TRBD2. The CDR3 sequence is 15 residues long. Trimming at V came to 0 bases and at J to 3 bases, leaving 3 bases not matched to a gene. Germline CDR1 is SGDLS and CDR2 is YYNGEE. This chain's CDR3 is CASSVGQRGEETQYF. CDR3 DNA sequence: TGTGCCAGCAGCGTAGGCCAGCGGGGGGAAGAGACCCAGTACTTC. Filled out from reference TRBV9 and TRBJ2-5, the complete variable domain reads DSGVTQTPKHLITATGQRVTLRCSPRSGDLSVYWYQQSLDQGLQFLIQYYNGEERAKGNILERFSAQQFPDLHSELNLSSLELGDSALYFCASSVGQRGEETQYFGPGTRLLVL.

J is TRBJ1-5 and V is TRBV3-1; D might be TRBD1 (6 bases). The CDR3 spans 15 residues. The germline V gene encodes CDR1 LGHDT and CDR2 YNNKEL (reference sequence). V lost 0 bases to trimming and J lost 5 bases, with 11 bases between them. The CDR3 DNA reads TGTGCCAGCAGCCAAGACTACAGGGCGGATCAGCCCCAGCATTTT. This translates into CASSQDYRADQPQHF.

A few counts support this clonotype. The V gene is TRBV7-6, the J gene TRBJ1-4; TRBD1 is a possible D gene (6 bases). Trimming cost V 5 bases and J 5 bases, with 15 bases left between them. The CDR3 spans 15 residues. The germline CDR1 and CDR2 sequences are SGHVS and FNYEAQ. CDR3 coding DNA: TGTGCCAGCAGCCCGAGCGGGGACACGAATGAAAAACTGTTTTTT. Translation: CASSPSGDTNEKLFF.

The chain carries TRBV15 and TRBJ2-5, with TRBD2 identical over 7 bases. Per the germline V gene, CDR1 is LNHNV and CDR2 is YYDKDF (reference sequence). There are 13 residues in the CDR3. V shed 0 bases, J shed 7 bases, and the junction held 2 bases outside the gene matches. Written as DNA, the CDR3 is TGTGCCACCAGCAGAGAGGGGGGGATGACCCAGTACTTC. It codes for CATSREGGMTQYF.

This chain connects TRBV4-3 to TRBJ1-2; weak D call: TRBD1 (6 bases). Between the trimmed V and J ends, which lost 0 bases and 2 bases, there was a span of 19 bases. The germline V gene encodes CDR1 LGHNA and CDR2 YSLEER. CDR3 length: 18 residues. The CDR3 DNA reads TGCGCCAGCAGCCAAGATCGCTCTCGTGGGGGCCTGAACTATGGCTACACCTTC. Translation gives CASSQDRSRGGLNYGYTF.

Here the CDR3 reads CATSRDRLETQYF. For the CDR3, the DNA is TGTGCCACCAGCAGAGATCGGTTGGAGACCCAGTACTTC. V gene TRBV15 combines with J gene TRBJ2-5; D gene ambiguous. V lost 0 bases to trimming and J lost 5 bases, with 7 bases between them. Germline loops: CDR1 LNHNV, CDR2 YYDKDF (reference sequence). The length of the CDR3 is 13 residues.

The gene calls are TRBV6-2 or TRBV6-3 and TRBJ2-1; perhaps D is TRBD1 or TRBD2 (6 bases each). The CDR3 contains 14 residues. The germline CDR1 and CDR2 sequences are MNHEY and SVGEGT. The V end was cut by 4 bases, the J end by 6 bases, with 13 bases between. The CDR3 protein is CASSSTRGVNEQFF. Written as DNA, the CDR3 is TGTGCCAGCAGTTCAACGAGGGGGGTCAATGAGCAGTTCTTC.

This clonotype was seen repeatedly, ten times or more. The chain carries TRBV5-1 and TRBJ2-3; a weak D match, TRBD2 (6 bases). Trimming cost V 0 bases and J 0 bases, with 11 bases left between them. Germline V gene sequence: CDR1 SGHRS, CDR2 YFSETQ. This CDR3 contains 16 residues. CDR3 DNA: TGCGCCAGCAGCTTGGGCGGGGCGGAAAGCACAGATACGCAGTATTTT. Its translation: CASSLGGAESTDTQYF.

This clonotype came up a few times. The J gene is TRBJ1-2, the V gene TRBV15; D gene ambiguous. Germline CDR1 is LNHNV and CDR2 is YYDKDF (reference sequence). V lost 4 bases and J lost 7, with 16 bases in between. CDR3 length equals 14 residues. CDR3 DNA sequence: TGTGCCACCAGCATGATCGGGGTTATAGGTGGCTACACCTTC. This translates into CATSMIGVIGGYTF.

The chain uses TRBV12-3 or TRBV12-4 and TRBJ2-7; D not resolved. The CDR3 consists of 15 residues. The V end lost 5 bases, the J end lost 5 bases, and 19 bases lay between the germline ends. The CDR3 protein is CASSTDGNGPHEQYF. The CDR3 DNA follows: TGTGCCAGCAGTACGGATGGGAACGGGCCGCACGAGCAGTACTTC.

V gene TRBV7-9 combines with J gene TRBJ2-7; D perhaps matches TRBD1 (5 bases). V was shortened by 3 bases and J by 2 bases, with 8 bases between the two germline ends. Germline V CDR1 and CDR2: SEHNR, FQNEAQ (reference sequence). The CDR3 contains 13 residues. The CDR3 region is CASSLTAPYEQYF. CDR3 nucleotide sequence: TGTGCCAGCAGCTTGACAGCCCCCTACGAGCAGTACTTC.

There are a few counts of this clonotype. The chain joins TRBV11-2 to TRBJ1-1; D unclear. The CDR3 sequence is 13 residues long. Trimming shortened V by 5 bases and J by 4 bases, and 11 bases separated the two germline ends. CDR1 and CDR2 from the germline V gene are SGHAT and FQNNGV. The CDR3 coding sequence is TGTGCCAGCAGCCCCTTCGTACGCACTGAAGCTTTCTTT. It yields the protein CASSPFVRTEAFF. The variable domain in full, completed from reference TRBV11-2 and TRBJ1-1, reads EAGVAQSPRYKIIEKRQSVAFWCNPISGHATLYWYQQILGQGPKLLIQFQNNGVVDDSQLPKDRFSAERLKGVDSTLKIQPAKLEDSAVYLCASSPFVRTEAFFGQGTRLTVV.

The chain links TRBV6-5 to TRBJ1-1, with D possibly TRBD1 on 6 matching bases. Germline CDR1 is MNHEY and CDR2 is SVGAGI. Trimming cost V 10 bases and J 3 bases, with 15 bases left between them. The CDR3 has 13 amino acids. The CDR3 spells CATHRVGDTEAFF. The CDR3 DNA reads TGTGCCACCCACAGGGTAGGGGACACTGAAGCTTTCTTT.

This clonotype was counted a few times. V and J are TRBV21-1 and TRBJ2-1; TRBD2 was called by the table and not checked on the DNA. TRBV21-1 is classified as a pseudogene. The CDR3 has 14 residues. DNA for the CDR3: TGTGCCAGCAGCGTGGGCGGGGCCTTGAGTGAGCAGTTCTTC. This encodes CASSVGGALSEQFF.

The chain recombines TRBV28 with TRBJ2-5, with D tentatively TRBD2 (6 bases). There are 14 residues in the CDR3. CDR1 is MDHEN and CDR2 is SYDVKM in the germline V gene. The germline V and J ends were trimmed by 6 bases and 2 bases, with 13 bases remaining between them. CDR3 bases: TGTGCCAGCAGACCCGGGACTCAACAAGAGACCCAGTACTTC. Protein sequence: CASRPGTQQETQYF.

This clonotype was seen a handful of times. This chain uses TRBV28 with TRBJ2-3; maybe TRBD2 (6 bases). The CDR3 is 15 residues long. The V end was cut by 2 bases, the J end by 5 bases, with 14 bases between. CDR1 is MDHEN, CDR2 SYDVKM, per germline. The CDR3 loop reads CASSLTAGLLDTQYF. DNA for the CDR3: TGTGCCAGCAGTTTAACGGCGGGGTTATTAGATACGCAGTATTTT.

The chain links TRBV5-1 to TRBJ2-3; 7 bases are shared with TRBD1. Trimming took 4 bases from V and 6 from J; bases not matched to a gene: 8. The CDR3 covers 14 residues. Germline loops: CDR1 SGHRS, CDR2 YFSETQ. CDR3 DNA: TGCGCCAGCAGCCAGACAGGGCCATGGGATACGCAGTATTTT. Protein sequence: CASSQTGPWDTQYF.

The J gene is TRBJ2-7, the V gene TRBV12-3 or TRBV12-4, with D possibly being TRBD2 (6 bases). This CDR3 has 15 residues. V shed 1 base and J shed 0 bases, with 10 bases lying between them. The CDR3 sequence: CASSLERAFSYEQYF. The CDR3 DNA follows: TGTGCCAGCAGTTTAGAGCGGGCCTTCTCCTACGAGCAGTACTTC.

The chain couples TRBV2 to TRBJ1-1; the match to TRBD1 covers 7 bases. The V and J ends lost 7 bases and 4 bases, in that order; junction bases with no gene match: 9. Germline V gene data show CDR1 as SNHLY and CDR2 as FYNNEI. There are 14 residues in the CDR3. The CDR3 sequence is CASTQLTGATEAFF. As DNA, the CDR3 is TGTGCCAGCACCCAATTAACAGGGGCCACTGAAGCTTTCTTT.

The rearrangement links TRBV20-1 to TRBJ1-3, with no clear D. Germline V CDR1 and CDR2: DFQATT, SNEGSKA (reference sequence). V gave up 1 base and J gave up 0 bases, with 13 bases separating them. The CDR3 runs to 16 residues. The CDR3 sequence: CSARGRGPSSGNTIYF. For the CDR3, the DNA is TGCAGTGCTAGAGGACGTGGACCAAGCTCTGGAAACACCATATATTTT.

This clonotype was observed a handful of times. V is TRBV27 and J is TRBJ1-1, with 8 nucleotides matching TRBD1. V trimming: 2 bases; J trimming: 4 bases; junction bases outside the gene matches: 3. There are 14 residues in the CDR3. Germline CDR1 reads MNHEY; CDR2 reads SMNVEV (reference sequence). DNA for the CDR3: TGTGCCAGCAGTTTAACAGGGGGGACCACTGAAGCTTTCTTT. Protein: CASSLTGGTTEAFF.

The V gene is TRBV27, the J gene TRBJ2-2, with D possibly TRBD1 on 6 matching bases. Trimming took off 5 bases at V and 10 bases at J, with 14 bases between the two ends. The CDR3 is made up of 13 amino acids. The germline CDR1 and CDR2 sequences are MNHEY and SMNVEV (reference sequence). The CDR3 region is CASSPHRAVELFF. CDR3 nucleotide sequence: TGTGCCAGCAGTCCACACAGGGCTGTGGAGCTGTTTTTT.

This clonotype was seen a handful of times. The J gene is TRBJ2-1, the V gene TRBV6-8; 7 bases are a match to TRBD1. This CDR3 comprises 17 residues. J was trimmed by 0 bases and V by 6 bases; bases with no gene match: 11. CDR1 and CDR2 from the germline V gene are MNHGY and SAAAGT. The CDR3 sequence: CASRFSTGKSSYNEQFF. In DNA form, the CDR3 reads TGTGCCAGCAGATTCTCGACAGGGAAAAGCTCCTACAATGAGCAGTTCTTC.